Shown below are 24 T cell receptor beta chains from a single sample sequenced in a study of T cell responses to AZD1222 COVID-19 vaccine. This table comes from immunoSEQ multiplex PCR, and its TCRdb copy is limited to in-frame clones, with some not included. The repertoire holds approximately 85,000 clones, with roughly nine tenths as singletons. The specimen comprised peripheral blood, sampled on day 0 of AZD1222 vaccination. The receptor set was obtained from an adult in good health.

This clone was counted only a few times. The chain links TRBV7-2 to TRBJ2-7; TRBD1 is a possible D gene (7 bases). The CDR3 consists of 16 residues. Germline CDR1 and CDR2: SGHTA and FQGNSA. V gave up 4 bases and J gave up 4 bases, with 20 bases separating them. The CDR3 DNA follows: TGTGCCAGCAGCTCCCAGGGGGGAGCGGTGAATTACGAGCAGTACTTC. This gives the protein CASSSQGGAVNYEQYF.

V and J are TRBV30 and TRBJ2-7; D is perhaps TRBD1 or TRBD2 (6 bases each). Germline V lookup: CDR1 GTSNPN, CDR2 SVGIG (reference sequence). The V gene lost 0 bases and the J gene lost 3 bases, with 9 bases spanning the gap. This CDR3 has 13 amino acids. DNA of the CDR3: TGTGCCTGGAGTGTAGGGGGGATCTACGAGCAGTACTTC. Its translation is CAWSVGGIYEQYF.

The DNA for the CDR3 is TGTGCCAGCAGCCCCCCAACAGGGGGGCATGAAAAACTGTTTTTT. The encoded protein is CASSPPTGGHEKLFF. The rearrangement links TRBV7-9 to TRBJ1-4, with TRBD1 identical over 8 bases. After removal of 5 bases from V and 6 bases from J, the junction contained 8 bases not matched to a gene. This CDR3 spans 15 amino acids. CDR1 is SEHNR, CDR2 FQNEAQ, per germline (reference sequence). Full variable domain (remainder filled in from reference TRBV7-9 and TRBJ1-4): DTGVSQNPRHKITKRGQNVTFRCDPISEHNRLYWYRQTLGQGPEFLTYFQNEAQLEKSRLLSDRFSAERPKGSFSTLEIQRTEQGDSAMYLCASSPPTGGHEKLFFGSGTQLSVL.

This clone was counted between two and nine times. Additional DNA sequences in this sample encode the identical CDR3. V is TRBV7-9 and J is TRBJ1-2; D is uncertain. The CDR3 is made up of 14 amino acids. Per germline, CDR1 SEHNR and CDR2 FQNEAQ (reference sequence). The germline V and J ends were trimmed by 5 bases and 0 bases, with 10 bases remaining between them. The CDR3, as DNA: TGTGCCAGCAGCCTTGGAGAGCCTAACTATGGCTACACCTTC. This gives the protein CASSLGEPNYGYTF.

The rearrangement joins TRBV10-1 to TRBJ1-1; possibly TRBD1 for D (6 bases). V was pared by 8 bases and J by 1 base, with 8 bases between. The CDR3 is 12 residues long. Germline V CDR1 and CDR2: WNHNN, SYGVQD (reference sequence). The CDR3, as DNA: TGCGCCAGCGGACAGACGAACACTGAAGCTTTCTTT. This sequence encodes CASGQTNTEAFF.

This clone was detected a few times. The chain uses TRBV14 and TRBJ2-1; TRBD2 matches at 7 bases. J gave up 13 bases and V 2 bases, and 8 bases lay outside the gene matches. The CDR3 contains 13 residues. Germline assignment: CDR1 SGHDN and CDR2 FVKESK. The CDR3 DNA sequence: TGTGCCAGCAGCCAACTTATGGGGGAGGGTCAGTTCTTC. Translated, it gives CASSQLMGEGQFF.

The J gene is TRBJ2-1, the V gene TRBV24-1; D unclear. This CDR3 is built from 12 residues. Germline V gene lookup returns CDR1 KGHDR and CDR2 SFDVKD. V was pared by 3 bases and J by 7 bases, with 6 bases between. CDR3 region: CATSDIVNEQFF. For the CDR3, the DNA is TGTGCCACCAGTGATATCGTAAATGAGCAGTTCTTC.

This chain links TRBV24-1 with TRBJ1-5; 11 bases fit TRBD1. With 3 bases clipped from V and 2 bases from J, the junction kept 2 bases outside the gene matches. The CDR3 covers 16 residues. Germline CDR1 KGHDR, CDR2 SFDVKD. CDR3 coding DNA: TGTGCCACCAGTGATAGGGACAGGGGGGGCAATCAGCCCCAGCATTTT. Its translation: CATSDRDRGGNQPQHF.

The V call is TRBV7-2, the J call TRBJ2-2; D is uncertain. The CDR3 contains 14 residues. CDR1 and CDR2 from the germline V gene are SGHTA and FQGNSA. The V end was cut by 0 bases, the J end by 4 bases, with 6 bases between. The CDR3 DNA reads TGTGCCAGCAGCTTAGCGAAGAGCACCGGGGAGCTGTTTTTT. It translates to CASSLAKSTGELFF.

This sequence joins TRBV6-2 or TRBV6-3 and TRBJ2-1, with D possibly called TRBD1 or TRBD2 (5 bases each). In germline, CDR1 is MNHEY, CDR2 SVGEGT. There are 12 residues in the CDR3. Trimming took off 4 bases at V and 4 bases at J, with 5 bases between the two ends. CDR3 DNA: TGTGCCAGCAGTTGGGGGTACAATGAGCAGTTCTTC. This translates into CASSWGYNEQFF.

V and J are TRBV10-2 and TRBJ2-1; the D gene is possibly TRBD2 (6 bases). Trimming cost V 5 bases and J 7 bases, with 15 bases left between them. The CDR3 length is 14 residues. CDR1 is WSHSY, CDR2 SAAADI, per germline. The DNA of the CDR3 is TGCGCCAGCAGTCTGGGGGGATCGAGAAATGAGCAGTTCTTC. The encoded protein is CASSLGGSRNEQFF.

CDR3 in amino acids: CASSPPRGSNQPQHF. Written as DNA, the CDR3 is TGTGCCAGCTCACCACCCAGGGGTAGCAATCAGCCCCAGCATTTT. The chain employs TRBV18 and TRBJ1-5, with D tentatively TRBD1 (6 bases). The CDR3 runs 15 residues. With 0 bases removed from V and 0 bases from J, the gap between germline ends came to 6 bases. The V gene's germline CDR1 is KGHSH and CDR2 LQKENI.

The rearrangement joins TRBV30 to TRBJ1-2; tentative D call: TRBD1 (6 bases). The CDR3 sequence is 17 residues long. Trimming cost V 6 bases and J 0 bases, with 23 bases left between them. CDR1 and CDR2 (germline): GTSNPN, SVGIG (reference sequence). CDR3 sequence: CACTTGTWQPSNYGYTF. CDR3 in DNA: TGTGCCTGTACTACCGGGACATGGCAACCATCTAACTATGGCTACACCTTC. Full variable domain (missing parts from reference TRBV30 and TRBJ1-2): SQTIHQWPATLVQPVGSPLSLECTVEGTSNPNLYWYRQAAGRGLQLLFYSVGIGQISSEVPQNLSASRPQDRQFILSSKKLLLSDSGFYLCACTTGTWQPSNYGYTFGSGTRLTVV.

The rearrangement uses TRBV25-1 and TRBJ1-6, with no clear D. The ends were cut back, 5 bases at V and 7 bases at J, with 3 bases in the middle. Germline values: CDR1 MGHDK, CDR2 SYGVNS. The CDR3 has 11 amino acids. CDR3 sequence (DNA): TGTGCCAGCAGTCAGAATTCACCCCTCCACTTT. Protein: CASSQNSPLHF.

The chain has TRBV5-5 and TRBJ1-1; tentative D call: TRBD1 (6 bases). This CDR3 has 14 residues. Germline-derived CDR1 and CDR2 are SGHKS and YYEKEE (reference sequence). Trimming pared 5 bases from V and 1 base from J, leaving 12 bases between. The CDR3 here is CASSYRDKNTEAFF. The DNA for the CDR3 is TGTGCCAGCAGTTACCGGGACAAGAACACTGAAGCTTTCTTT.

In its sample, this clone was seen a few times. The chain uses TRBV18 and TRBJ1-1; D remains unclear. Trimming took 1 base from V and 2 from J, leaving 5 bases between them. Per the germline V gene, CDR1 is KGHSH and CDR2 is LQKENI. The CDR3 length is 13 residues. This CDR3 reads CASSPRGNTEAFF. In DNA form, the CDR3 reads TGTGCCAGCTCACCACGCGGCAACACTGAAGCTTTCTTT.

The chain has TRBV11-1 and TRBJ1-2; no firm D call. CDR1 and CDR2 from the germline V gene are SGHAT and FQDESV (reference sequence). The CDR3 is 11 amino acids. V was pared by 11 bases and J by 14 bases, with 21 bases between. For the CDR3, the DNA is TGTGCCTCCCGCCTGGGTAGCCTAATGACCTTC. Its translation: CASRLGSLMTF.

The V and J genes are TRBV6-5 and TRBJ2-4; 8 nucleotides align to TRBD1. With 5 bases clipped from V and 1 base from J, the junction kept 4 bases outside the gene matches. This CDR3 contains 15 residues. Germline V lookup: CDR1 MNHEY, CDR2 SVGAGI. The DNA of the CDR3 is TGTGCCAGCAGTACGGGGGACAGGGCCAAAAACATTCAGTACTTC. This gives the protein CASSTGDRAKNIQYF.

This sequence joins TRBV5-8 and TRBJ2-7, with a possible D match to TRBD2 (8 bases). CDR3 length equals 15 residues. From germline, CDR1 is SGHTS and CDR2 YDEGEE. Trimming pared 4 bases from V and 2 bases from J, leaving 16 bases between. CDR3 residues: CASSAAGGQTYEQYF. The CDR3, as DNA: TGTGCCAGCAGCGCCGCGGGGGGACAGACCTACGAGCAGTACTTC.

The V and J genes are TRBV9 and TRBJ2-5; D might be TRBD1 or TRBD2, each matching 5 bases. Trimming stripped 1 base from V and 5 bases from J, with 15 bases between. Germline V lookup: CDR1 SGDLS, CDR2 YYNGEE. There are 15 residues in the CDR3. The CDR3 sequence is CASSVSPGRGETQYF. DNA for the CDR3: TGTGCCAGCAGCGTATCCCCGGGGCGAGGGGAGACCCAGTACTTC.

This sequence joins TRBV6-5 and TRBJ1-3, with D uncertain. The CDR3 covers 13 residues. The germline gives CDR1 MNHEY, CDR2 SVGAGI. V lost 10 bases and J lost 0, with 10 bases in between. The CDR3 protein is CAIAINSGNTIYF. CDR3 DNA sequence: TGTGCCATAGCGATAAACTCTGGAAACACCATATATTTT.

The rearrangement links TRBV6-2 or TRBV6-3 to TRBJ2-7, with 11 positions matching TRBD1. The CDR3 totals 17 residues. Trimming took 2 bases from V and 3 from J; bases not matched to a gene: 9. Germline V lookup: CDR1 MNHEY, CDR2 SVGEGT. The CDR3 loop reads CASSYRTGGDGNYEQYF. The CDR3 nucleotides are TGTGCCAGCAGTTACCGGACAGGGGGCGATGGGAACTACGAGCAGTACTTC.

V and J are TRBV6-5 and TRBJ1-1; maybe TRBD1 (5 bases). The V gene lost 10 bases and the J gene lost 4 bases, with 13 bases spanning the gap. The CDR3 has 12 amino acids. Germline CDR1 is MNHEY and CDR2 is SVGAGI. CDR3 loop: CATQGGGTEAFF. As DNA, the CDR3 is TGTGCCACCCAGGGCGGAGGCACTGAAGCTTTCTTT.

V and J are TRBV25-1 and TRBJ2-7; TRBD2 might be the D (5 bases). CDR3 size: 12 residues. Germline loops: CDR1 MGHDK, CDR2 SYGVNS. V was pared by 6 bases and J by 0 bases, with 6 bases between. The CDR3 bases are TGTGCCAGCAGCGGGGACTCCTACGAGCAGTACTTC. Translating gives CASSGDSYEQYF.